Presented here are 13 T cell receptor beta chains from one specimen sequenced in a study of OX40 agonist ivuxolimab in advanced cancers. Profiled with immunoSEQ multiplex PCR; TCRdb holds only in-frame clones, not every one. The table records 40,000 to 65,000 clones, about 88% of them present only once. The sample here was CD4+ or CD8+ T cells sorted from blood, taken in a trial of the OX40 agonist ivuxolimab. The receptor source for this set is an adult with an advanced solid tumor such as melanoma, head and neck, liver or kidney cancer.

This clone was detected a few times. This chain connects TRBV6-5 to TRBJ1-3, with D possibly TRBD1 on 5 matching bases. With 2 bases removed from V and 1 base from J, the gap between germline ends came to 6 bases. The CDR3 has 14 amino acids. Germline assignment: CDR1 MNHEY and CDR2 SVGAGI. CDR3 DNA: TGTGCCAGCAGTTACCAGGGTTCTGGAAACACCATATATTTT. This encodes CASSYQGSGNTIYF.

The chain employs TRBV2 and TRBJ1-1; 8 bases line up with TRBD1. The CDR3 has 14 amino acids. The germline V gene has CDR1 SNHLY and CDR2 FYNNEI. The J segment lost 0 bases and the V segment lost 8 bases, leaving 5 bases of the junction unmatched. CDR3 residues: CASLGQVLNTEAFF. Here the CDR3 DNA reads TGTGCCAGCTTGGGACAGGTATTGAACACTGAAGCTTTCTTT.

The rearrangement links TRBV5-1 to TRBJ2-5; D uncertain. V was clipped by 5 bases and J by 2 bases, with 10 bases between them. This CDR3 has 13 residues. CDR1 is SGHRS, CDR2 YFSETQ, per germline. The CDR3 protein is CASSSQPQETQYF. DNA of the CDR3: TGCGCCAGCAGTTCACAGCCTCAAGAGACCCAGTACTTC. Drawing the rest from reference TRBV5-1 and TRBJ2-5, the complete variable domain is KAGVTQTPRYLIKTRGQQVTLSCSPISGHRSVSWYQQTPGQGLQFLFEYFSETQRNKGNFPGRFSGRQFSNSRSEMNVSTLELGDSALYLCASSSQPQETQYFGPGTRLLVL.

This clone showed up just a few times. This chain joins TRBV9 and TRBJ1-1; D call uncertain. Germline V gene lookup returns CDR1 SGDLS and CDR2 YYNGEE. The V gene lost 0 bases and the J gene lost 1 base, with 4 bases spanning the gap. The CDR3 consists of 13 residues. The CDR3 nucleotides read TGTGCCAGCAGCGTAGGCCCGAACACTGAAGCTTTCTTT. It encodes CASSVGPNTEAFF.

The chain couples TRBV6-5 to TRBJ1-1; no clear D. CDR1 MNHEY and CDR2 SVGAGI come from the germline V gene. CDR3 size: 13 residues. V dropped 7 bases and J dropped 4 bases, with 13 bases sitting between them. CDR3: CASIRDTGTEAFF. As DNA, the CDR3 is TGTGCCAGCATCCGGGATACGGGCACTGAAGCTTTCTTT.

The CDR3 spells CASSEMRQYF. The CDR3 coding sequence is TGTGCCAGCAGTGAAATGCGGCAGTACTTC. The gene calls are TRBV2 and TRBJ2-7; no clear D. Deletions cut 2 bases from V and 9 bases from J, with 5 bases between. CDR1 and CDR2 (germline): SNHLY, FYNNEI. This CDR3 contains 10 residues.

The chain employs TRBV10-2 and TRBJ1-2; D gene unclear. The V end was cut by 2 bases, the J end by 0 bases, with 4 bases between. CDR3 size: 13 residues. Germline V lookup: CDR1 WSHSY, CDR2 SAAADI. CDR3 coding DNA: TGCGCCAGCAGTGAGAGAGCTAACTATGGCTACACCTTC. Residues: CASSERANYGYTF.

The chain carries TRBV5-1 and TRBJ1-1, with D uncertain. The CDR3 loop spans 14 amino acids. Germline values: CDR1 SGHRS, CDR2 YFSETQ. Trimming removed 4 bases at V and 2 bases at J, with 12 bases between. This CDR3 reads CASSPSPGNTEAFF. The CDR3 DNA reads TGCGCCAGCAGCCCGTCCCCCGGAAACACTGAAGCTTTCTTT.

The V and J genes are TRBV9 and TRBJ2-3, with D tentatively TRBD2 (6 bases). The CDR3 is 17 amino acids. Germline assignment: CDR1 SGDLS and CDR2 YYNGEE. The V end lost 0 bases, the J end lost 0 bases, and 14 bases lay between the germline ends. For the CDR3, the DNA is TGTGCCAGCAGCGTAGGGAGGGGACGAAGTAGCACAGATACGCAGTATTTT. Its translation: CASSVGRGRSSTDTQYF. Combining the CDR3 with reference TRBV9 and TRBJ2-3 gives the whole variable domain DSGVTQTPKHLITATGQRVTLRCSPRSGDLSVYWYQQSLDQGLQFLIQYYNGEERAKGNILERFSAQQFPDLHSELNLSSLELGDSALYFCASSVGRGRSSTDTQYFGPGTRLTVL.

The chain couples TRBV7-9 to TRBJ1-2; 9 nucleotides agree with TRBD1. The length of the CDR3 is 15 residues. Per germline, CDR1 SEHNR and CDR2 FQNEAQ (reference sequence). V was pared by 5 bases and J by 4 bases, with 8 bases of the junction left unmatched. This CDR3 reads CASSATGGRGYGYTF. The CDR3, as DNA: TGTGCCAGCAGCGCTACAGGGGGCCGGGGCTATGGCTACACCTTC. The variable domain in full, with the rest retrieved from reference TRBV7-9 and TRBJ1-2, is DTGVSQNPRHKITKRGQNVTFRCDPISEHNRLYWYRQTLGQGPEFLTYFQNEAQLEKSRLLSDRFSAERPKGSFSTLEIQRTEQGDSAMYLCASSATGGRGYGYTFGSGTRLTVV.

The chain has TRBV4-2 and TRBJ2-1, with a weak D call TRBD2 (5 bases). CDR3 length: 14 residues. The V and J ends lost 11 bases and 6 bases respectively, with 20 bases between them. Germline V gene data show CDR1 as LGHNA and CDR2 as YNFKEQ. CDR3 bases: TGTGCCGGCGGGCCCGGGGAGCGGTCCAATGAGCAGTTCTTC. Its protein product is CAGGPGERSNEQFF.

A word on this clone: A read error may account for a junction end that differs from germline. The chain links TRBV7-2 to TRBJ1-4; weak D call: TRBD1 (5 bases). The CDR3 covers 14 residues. Looked up from germline, CDR1 is SGHTA and CDR2 is FQGNSA. The CDR3 DNA reads as TGTGCCAGCAGCCTAGCAGGGAGGCCCGAAAAACTGTTTTTT. It encodes CASSLAGRPEKLFF. The variable domain in full, with the rest retrieved from reference TRBV7-2 and TRBJ1-4, is GAGVSQSPSNKVTEKGKDVELRCDPISGHTALYWYRQSLGQGLEFLIYFQGNSAPDKSGLPSDRFSAERTGGSVSTLTIQRTQQEDSAVYLCASSLAGRPEKLFFGSGTQLSVL.

The V call is TRBV19, the J call TRBJ2-7, with 10 bases fitting TRBD2. The CDR3 spans 14 residues. The trim removed 4 bases at V and 3 bases at J, leaving 3 bases unmatched. Germline CDR1 reads LNHDA; CDR2 reads SQIVND (reference sequence). CDR3 nucleotides: TGTGCCAGTAGTACTAGCGGGGGTATCTACGAGCAGTACTTC. It specifies CASSTSGGIYEQYF. Full variable domain (rest looked up from reference TRBV19 and TRBJ2-7): DGGITQSPKYLFRKEGQNVTLSCEQNLNHDAMYWYRQDPGQGLRLIYYSQIVNDFQKGDIAEGYSVSREKKESFPLTVTSAQKNPTAFYLCASSTSGGIYEQYFGPGTRLTVT.